The rows below give T cell receptor beta chains drawn from one sample of a study of post-analysis software for immune sequencing data. TCRdb itself ran the PCR reads through MiXCR, one entry per CDR3 protein. The repertoire holds about 820,000 distinct CDR3 sequences, with approximately 53% as singletons. The sequencing sample was made of blood. The receptor source for this set is a girl aged 10 to 17 with multiple sclerosis. Each CDR3 is given with its conserved first and last residue.

V	J	CDR3
TRBV7-3	TRBJ2-7	CASSLTWERGGDYEQYF
TRBV27	TRBJ2-7	CASSSNGGEQYF
TRBV11-3	TRBJ2-5	CASSLGRAQETQYF
TRBV29-1	TRBJ1-1	CSVEVRANTEAFF
TRBV20-1	TRBJ2-1	CSATGGASYNEQFF
TRBV11-2	TRBJ2-4	CASSFQTRGRLAKNIQYF
TRBV25-1	TRBJ1-5	CASSDQGSQPQHF
TRBV7-9	TRBJ1-6	CASSLTGRPSPLHF
TRBV5-1	TRBJ2-3	CASSLDLSSTDTQYF
TRBV27	TRBJ1-2	CASSLAGTGRGAYGYTF
TRBV11-1	TRBJ2-1	CASRPARGAPDEQFF
TRBV29-1	TRBJ2-1	CSVLPVSNEQFF
TRBV29-1	TRBJ1-2	CSVETQRSYGYTF
TRBV7-6	TRBJ1-6	CASSQIKGWRVNSPLHF
TRBV2	TRBJ1-6	CASSYDSTYNSPLHF
TRBV4-2	TRBJ2-1	CASSQVGLAGEDEQFF
TRBV20-1	.	CSASKAGLVMGETQYF
TRBV7-9	TRBJ1-1	CASSLGTGVMNTEAFF
TRBV6-6	TRBJ1-6	CASRAGESPLHF
TRBV6-6	TRBJ2-5	CASRLPDQETQYF
TRBV20-1	TRBJ2-7	CSASTGGDSYEQYF
TRBV4-1	TRBJ2-7	CASSQVFLPHDEQYF
TRBV4-1	TRBJ2-3	CASNQHTTVRADTQYF
TRBV28	TRBJ1-2	CASRSGTGAGYTF
TRBV5-1	TRBJ2-6	CASSIELAGGSGANVLTF
TRBV3-1	TRBJ1-2	CASSQGSVTGSGGYTF
TRBV20-1	TRBJ1-1	CSARDGGGYTEAFF
TRBV5-1	TRBJ1-2	CASSTSGGDYGYTF
TRBV20-1	TRBJ1-4	CSAPGTGNDEKLFF
TRBV10-3	TRBJ2-7	CAISEPGTGTYEQYF
TRBV20-1	TRBJ2-7	CSAGPPSSTGKAYEQYF
TRBV7-9	TRBJ2-4	CASSFAQGIAKNIQYF
TRBV12-3/TRBV12-4	TRBJ1-5	CASSLEAGGNQPQHF
TRBV20-1	TRBJ2-7	CSAPGQTNPYEQYF
TRBV5-1	TRBJ2-1	CASSLASGVGEQFF
TRBV5-1	TRBJ2-1	CASSLEGGKDEQFF
TRBV20-1	TRBJ1-1	CSARDVWDAFF
TRBV30	TRBJ2-7	CAWSDRDASYEQYF
TRBV6-2/TRBV6-3	TRBJ2-1	CASSYSTSSHEQFF
TRBV24-1	TRBJ2-7	CATSPGRGTESGEQYF
TRBV20-1	TRBJ1-2	CSARDPGANYGYTF
TRBV5-1	.	CASSAPSDEQYF
TRBV3-1	TRBJ2-4	CASSQVGTGGGLAKNIQYF
TRBV15	TRBJ2-1	CATSRVNNEQFF
TRBV29-1	TRBJ2-7	CSAGAGSEQYF
TRBV29-1	TRBJ2-1	CSVEGPTRLGGNEQFF
TRBV20-1	TRBJ2-1	CSARDVGRSQRSYNEQFF
TRBV5-1	TRBJ2-1	CASSPGGIDNEQFF
TRBV13	TRBJ2-4	CASSVRTGGAKNIQYF
TRBV24-1	TRBJ2-1	CATSDWTGNEQFF
TRBV6-5	TRBJ1-1	CASTSTNTEAFF
TRBV29-1	.	CSVRGEADFGEQYF
TRBV29-1	TRBJ2-3	CSVPDTQYF
TRBV6-1	TRBJ2-7	CASSDHRGPLPYEQYF
TRBV20-1	TRBJ2-7	CSAGGTVSSYEQYF
TRBV3-1	TRBJ2-1	CASSQRTSGEQFF
TRBV6-1	TRBJ2-5	CASTEGGLVETQYF